This TCR beta chain was found in a study of shared clonotypes between healthy human individuals. In the study's own analysis: In the immunoSEQ data, sequences were junction-only and lacked quality scores, so filtering differed. Some clones are missing from TCRdb's copy, which holds only in-frame ones; the method was immunoSEQ multiplex PCR. V, J and clone size are those of that table, while D and trimming were read from the DNA. The sample carries hundreds of thousands of clones, 60% to 80% recorded once. Study observations and caveats: Sampling was confined to blood; repertoires within tissues likely differ.

CDR3 length: 14 amino acids. V gave up 8 bases and J gave up 6 bases; unmatched junction bases: 11. Per the germline V gene, CDR1 is MNHEY and CDR2 is SMNVEV (reference sequence). Notes on this clone: Its antigen is not identified.

This sequence was found in a woman between 25 and 40 years old in good health. The specimen sequenced was memory CD4+ T cells sorted from blood. Specified subset: CD45RA-negative fraction. The chain uses TRBV27 and TRBJ2-7; 9 bases map to TRBD1. The CDR3 is CASSDRTGAVEQYF. The CDR3 DNA sequence: TGTGCCAGCTCCGATCGGACAGGGGCGGTCGAGCAGTACTTC.